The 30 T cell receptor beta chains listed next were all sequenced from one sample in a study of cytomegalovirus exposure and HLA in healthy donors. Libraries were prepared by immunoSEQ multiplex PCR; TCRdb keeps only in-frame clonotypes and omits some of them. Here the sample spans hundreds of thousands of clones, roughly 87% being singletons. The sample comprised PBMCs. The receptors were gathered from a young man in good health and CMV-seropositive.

The CDR3 DNA reads as TGTGCCAGCAGTTCACCCACGATCAATGAGCAGTTCTTC. Protein product: CASSSPTINEQFF. The chain has TRBV28 and TRBJ2-1; the D is unclear. V was shortened by 4 bases and J by 6 bases, with 10 bases between the two germline ends. Per germline, CDR1 MDHEN and CDR2 SYDVKM. This CDR3 region has 13 residues.

CDR3 nucleotides: TGCAGCGCGAGATGGACACAAGAGATAAATGAGCAGTTCTTC. Translation: CSARWTQEINEQFF. The chain uses TRBV29-1 and TRBJ2-1; weak D call: TRBD1 (5 bases). CDR1 is SQVTM and CDR2 is ANQGSEA in the germline V gene. This CDR3 has 14 residues. With 7 bases removed from V and 7 bases from J, the gap between germline ends came to 20 bases.

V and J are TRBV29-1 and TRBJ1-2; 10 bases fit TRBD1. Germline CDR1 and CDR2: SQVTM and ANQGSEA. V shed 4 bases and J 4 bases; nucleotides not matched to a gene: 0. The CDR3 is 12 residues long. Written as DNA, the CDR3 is TGCAGCGTTGGGGACAGGGGCTATGGCTACACCTTC. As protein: CSVGDRGYGYTF.

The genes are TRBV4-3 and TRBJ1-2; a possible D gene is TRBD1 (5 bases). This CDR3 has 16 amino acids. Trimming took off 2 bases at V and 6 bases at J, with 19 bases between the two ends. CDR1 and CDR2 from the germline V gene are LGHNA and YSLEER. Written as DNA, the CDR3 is TGCGCCAGCAGCCAATCGGGGGGAAAACCGGAGCATGGCTACACCTTC. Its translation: CASSQSGGKPEHGYTF.

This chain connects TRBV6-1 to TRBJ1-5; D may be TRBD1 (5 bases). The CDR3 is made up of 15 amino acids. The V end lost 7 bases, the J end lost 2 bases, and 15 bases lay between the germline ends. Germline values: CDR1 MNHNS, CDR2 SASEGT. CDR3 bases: TGTGCCAGCAATTGGGGAAGAGGGGGCAATCAGCCCCAGCATTTT. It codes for CASNWGRGGNQPQHF.

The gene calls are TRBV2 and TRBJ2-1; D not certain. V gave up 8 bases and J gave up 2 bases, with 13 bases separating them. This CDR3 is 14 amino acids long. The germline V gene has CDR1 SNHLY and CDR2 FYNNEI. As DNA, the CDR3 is TGTGCCAGCGGGTGGGCGGATACCTACAATGAGCAGTTCTTC. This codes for CASGWADTYNEQFF. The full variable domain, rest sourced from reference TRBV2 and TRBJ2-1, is EPEVTQTPSHQVTQMGQEVILRCVPISNHLYFYWYRQILGQKVEFLVSFYNNEISEKSEIFDDQFSVERPDGSNFTLKIRSTKLEDSAMYFCASGWADTYNEQFFGPGTRLTVL.

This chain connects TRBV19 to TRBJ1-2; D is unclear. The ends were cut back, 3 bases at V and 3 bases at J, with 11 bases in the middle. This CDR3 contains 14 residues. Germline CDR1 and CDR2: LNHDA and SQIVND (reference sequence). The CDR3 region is CASSIYGEDYGYTF. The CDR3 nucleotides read TGTGCCAGTAGTATTTACGGGGAGGACTATGGCTACACCTTC.

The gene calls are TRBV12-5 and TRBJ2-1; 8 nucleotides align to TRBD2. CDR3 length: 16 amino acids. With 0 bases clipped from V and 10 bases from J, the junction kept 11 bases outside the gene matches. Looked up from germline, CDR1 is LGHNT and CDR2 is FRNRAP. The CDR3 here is CASGLVIAGPPAEQFF. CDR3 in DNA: TGTGCTAGTGGTTTGGTGATAGCGGGACCACCGGCGGAGCAGTTCTTC.

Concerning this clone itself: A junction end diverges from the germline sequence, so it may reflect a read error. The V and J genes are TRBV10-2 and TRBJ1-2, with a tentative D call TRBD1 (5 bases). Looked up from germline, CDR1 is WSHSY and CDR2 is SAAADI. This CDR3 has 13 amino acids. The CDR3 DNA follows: TGCGCCAGCAGTGAGTACGTGGACACGAGAGGCCCTTTC. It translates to CASSEYVDTRGPF.

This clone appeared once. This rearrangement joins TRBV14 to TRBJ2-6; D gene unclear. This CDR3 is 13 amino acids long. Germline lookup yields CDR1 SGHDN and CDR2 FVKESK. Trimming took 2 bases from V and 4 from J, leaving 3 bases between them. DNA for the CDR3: TGTGCCAGCAGCCAATCAGGGGCCAACGTCCTGACTTTC. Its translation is CASSQSGANVLTF.

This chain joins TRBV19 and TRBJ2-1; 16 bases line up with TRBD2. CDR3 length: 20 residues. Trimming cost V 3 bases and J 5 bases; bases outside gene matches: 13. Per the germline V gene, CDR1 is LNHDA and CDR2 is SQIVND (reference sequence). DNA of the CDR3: TGTGCCAGTAGTATGACCGGGACTAGCGGGAGGGCCCCCCCCCACAATGAGCAGTTCTTC. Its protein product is CASSMTGTSGRAPPHNEQFF.

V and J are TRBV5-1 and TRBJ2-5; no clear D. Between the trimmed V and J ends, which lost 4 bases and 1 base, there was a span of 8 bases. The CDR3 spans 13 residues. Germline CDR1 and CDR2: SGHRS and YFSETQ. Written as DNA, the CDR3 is TGCGCCAGCAGCCAACCAACCCAAGAGACCCAGTACTTC. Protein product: CASSQPTQETQYF.

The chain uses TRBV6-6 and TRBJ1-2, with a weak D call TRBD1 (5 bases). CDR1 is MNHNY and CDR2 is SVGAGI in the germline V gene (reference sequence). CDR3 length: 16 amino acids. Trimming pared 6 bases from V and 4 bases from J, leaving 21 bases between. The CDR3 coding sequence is TGTGCCAGCAGCGGGGGAGGGCGCGGAGGGATCTATGGCTACACCTTC. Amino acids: CASSGGGRGGIYGYTF.

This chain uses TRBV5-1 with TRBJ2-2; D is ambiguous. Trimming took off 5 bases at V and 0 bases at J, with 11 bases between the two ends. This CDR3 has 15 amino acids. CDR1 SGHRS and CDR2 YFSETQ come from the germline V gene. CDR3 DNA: TGCGCCAGCAGACCTACTACTTCGAACACCGGGGAGCTGTTTTTT. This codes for CASRPTTSNTGELFF.

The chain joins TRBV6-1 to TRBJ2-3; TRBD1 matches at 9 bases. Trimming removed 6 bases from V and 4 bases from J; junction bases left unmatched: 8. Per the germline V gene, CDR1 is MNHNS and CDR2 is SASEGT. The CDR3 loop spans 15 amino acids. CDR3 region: CASSLTGGLADTQYF. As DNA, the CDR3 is TGTGCCAGCAGCCTTACAGGGGGCCTCGCAGATACGCAGTATTTT.

The CDR3 spells CASSEGPTYEQYF. The CDR3 bases are TGTGCCAGTAGTGAGGGACCGACCTACGAGCAGTACTTC. This chain uses TRBV19 with TRBJ2-7, with D perhaps matching TRBD1 or TRBD2 (5 bases each). The CDR3 has 13 amino acids. Germline loops: CDR1 LNHDA, CDR2 SQIVND (reference sequence). Deletions cut 5 bases from V and 2 bases from J, with 10 bases between.

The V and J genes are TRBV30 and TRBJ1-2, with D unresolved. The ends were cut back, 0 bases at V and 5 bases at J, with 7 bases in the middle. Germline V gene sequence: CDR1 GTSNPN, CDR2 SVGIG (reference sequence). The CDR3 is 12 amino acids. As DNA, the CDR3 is TGTGCCTGGAGTGTATGGGATTATGGCTACACCTTC. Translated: CAWSVWDYGYTF.

The CDR3 loop reads CASSYTGMNGYTF. The DNA of the CDR3 is TGCGCCAGCAGCTACACAGGGATGAACGGCTACACCTTC. V and J are TRBV5-1 and TRBJ1-2; D is perhaps TRBD1 (6 bases). The germline V gene encodes CDR1 SGHRS and CDR2 YFSETQ. CDR3 length equals 13 residues. Trimming cost V 3 bases and J 8 bases, with 14 bases left between them.

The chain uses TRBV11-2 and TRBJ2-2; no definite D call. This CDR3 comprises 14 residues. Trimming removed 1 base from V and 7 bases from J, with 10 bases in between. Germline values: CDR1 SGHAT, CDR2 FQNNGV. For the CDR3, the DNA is TGTGCCAGCAGCTTAGGGCCATTCGGCGGGGAGCTGTTTTTT. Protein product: CASSLGPFGGELFF.

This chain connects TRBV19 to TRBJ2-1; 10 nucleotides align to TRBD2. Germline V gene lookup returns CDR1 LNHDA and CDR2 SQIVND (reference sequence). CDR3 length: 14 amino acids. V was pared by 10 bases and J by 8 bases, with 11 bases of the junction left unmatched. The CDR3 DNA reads TGTGCCACTTCCTCCCTAGCGGGAGAGGATGAGCAGTTCTTC. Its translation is CATSSLAGEDEQFF.

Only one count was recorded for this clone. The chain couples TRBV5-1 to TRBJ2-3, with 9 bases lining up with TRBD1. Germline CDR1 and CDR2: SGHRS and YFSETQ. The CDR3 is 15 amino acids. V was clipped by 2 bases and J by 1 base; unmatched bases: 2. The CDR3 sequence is CASSLRQGGTDTQYF. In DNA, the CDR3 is TGCGCCAGCAGCTTACGACAGGGGGGCACAGATACGCAGTATTTT.

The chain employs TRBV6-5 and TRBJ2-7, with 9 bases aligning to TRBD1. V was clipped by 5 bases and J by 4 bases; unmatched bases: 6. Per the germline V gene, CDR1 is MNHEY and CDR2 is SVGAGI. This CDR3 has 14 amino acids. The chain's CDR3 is CASSGGTGLYEQYF. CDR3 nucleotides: TGTGCCAGCAGTGGCGGGACAGGGCTGTACGAGCAGTACTTC.

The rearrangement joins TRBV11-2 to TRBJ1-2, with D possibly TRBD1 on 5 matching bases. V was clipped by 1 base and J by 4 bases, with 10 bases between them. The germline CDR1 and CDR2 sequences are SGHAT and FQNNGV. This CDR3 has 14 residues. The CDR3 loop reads CASSLGAGSYGYTF. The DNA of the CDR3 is TGTGCCAGCAGCTTAGGTGCAGGGAGCTATGGCTACACCTTC.

The CDR3: CAWSRGRGARVTRYEQYF. As DNA, the CDR3 is TGTGCCTGGAGTAGAGGACGGGGGGCTCGGGTCACTCGCTACGAGCAGTACTTC. V gene TRBV30 combines with J gene TRBJ2-7, with D possibly being TRBD2 (7 bases). Germline lookup yields CDR1 GTSNPN and CDR2 SVGIG (reference sequence). This CDR3 comprises 18 residues. Deletions cut 2 bases from V and 3 bases from J, with 26 bases between.

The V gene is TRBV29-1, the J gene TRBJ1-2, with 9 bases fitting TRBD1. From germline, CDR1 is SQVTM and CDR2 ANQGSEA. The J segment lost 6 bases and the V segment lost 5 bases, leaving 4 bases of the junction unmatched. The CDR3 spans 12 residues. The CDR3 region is CSVSDRGDGYTF. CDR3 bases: TGCAGCGTTTCTGACAGGGGGGATGGCTACACCTTC. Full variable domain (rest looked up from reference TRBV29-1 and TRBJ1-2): SAVISQKPSRDICQRGTSLTIQCQVDSQVTMMFWYRQQPGQSLTLIATANQGSEATYESGFVIDKFPISRPNLTFSTLTVSNMSPEDSSIYLCSVSDRGDGYTFGSGTRLTVV.

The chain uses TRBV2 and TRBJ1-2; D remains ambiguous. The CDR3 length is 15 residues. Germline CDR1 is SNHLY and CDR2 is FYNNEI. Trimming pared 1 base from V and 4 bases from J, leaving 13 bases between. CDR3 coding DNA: TGTGCCAGCAGTGAAGGGACCCTTGGGGTCTATGGCTACACCTTC. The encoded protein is CASSEGTLGVYGYTF.

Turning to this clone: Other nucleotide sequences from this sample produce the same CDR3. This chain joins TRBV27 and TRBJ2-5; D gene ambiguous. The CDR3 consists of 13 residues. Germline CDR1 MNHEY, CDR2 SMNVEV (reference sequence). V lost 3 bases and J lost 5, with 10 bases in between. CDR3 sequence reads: CASSFRRGETQYF. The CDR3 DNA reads TGTGCCAGCAGTTTTCGGCGTGGGGAGACCCAGTACTTC.

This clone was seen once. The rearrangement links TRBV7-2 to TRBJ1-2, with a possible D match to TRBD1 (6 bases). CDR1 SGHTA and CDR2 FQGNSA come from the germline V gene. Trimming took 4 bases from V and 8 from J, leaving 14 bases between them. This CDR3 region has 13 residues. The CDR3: CASSSQGPWGYTF. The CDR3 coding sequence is TGTGCCAGCAGCTCACAGGGCCCCTGGGGCTACACCTTC.

The DNA for the CDR3 is TGTGCCAGCCAACATGGGGCGGTTACAGATACGCAGTATTTT. Protein: CASQHGAVTDTQYF. The chain is built from TRBV7-2 and TRBJ2-3, with D maybe TRBD1 (5 bases). Trimming cost V 8 bases and J 3 bases, with 15 bases left between them. The CDR3 sequence is 14 residues long. Germline CDR1 reads SGHTA; CDR2 reads FQGNSA. Using reference TRBV7-2 and TRBJ2-3 for the parts outside the CDR3, the full variable domain is GAGVSQSPSNKVTEKGKDVELRCDPISGHTALYWYRQSLGQGLEFLIYFQGNSAPDKSGLPSDRFSAERTGGSVSTLTIQRTQQEDSAVYLCASQHGAVTDTQYFGPGTRLTVL.

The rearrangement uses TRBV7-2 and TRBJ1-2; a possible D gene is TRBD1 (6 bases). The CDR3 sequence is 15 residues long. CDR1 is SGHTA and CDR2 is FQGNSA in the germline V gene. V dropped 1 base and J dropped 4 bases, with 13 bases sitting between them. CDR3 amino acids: CASSLVGGGSYGYTF. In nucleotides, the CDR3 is TGTGCCAGCAGCTTAGTTGGAGGGGGTTCCTATGGCTACACCTTC.